This entry concerns a single T cell receptor (beta chain). The PCR used 60 Vbeta and 13 Jbeta primers. The repertoire was sequenced with immunoSEQ multiplex PCR; TCRdb's copy has only in-frame clones and lacks some. The sample includes approximately 130,000 clones, 81% of them seen just once. The sample belongs to a study of cytomegalovirus exposure and HLA in healthy donors. The CDR3 extends over 13 amino acids. Germline V gene data show CDR1 as MNHEY and CDR2 as SVGAGI. Trimming left V 6 bases short and J 7 bases short, with 15 bases between. The sequence derives from a man aged 18 to 30 in good health and CMV-seronegative. The chain joins TRBV6-5 to TRBJ1-1; D possibly corresponds to TRBD1 (6 bases). Sequenced input: PBMCs. CDR3 protein: CASSRKGGDEAFF. The CDR3 nucleotides read TGTGCCAGCAGCCGCAAGGGGGGGGATGAAGCTTTCTTT.